This T cell receptor (beta chain) was documented in a study of T cell repertoires in cytomegalovirus infection. Study-wide results and limits: Totalled public TCR beta family frequency picked out people who carried CMV plus the relevant HLA.

Points on this clonotype: Its specificity is not known. Relative to the germline gene, one junction end is altered; a read error may explain this.

TCRdb recomputed calls from the reads with MiXCR, one row per CDR3 protein. The sample includes around 630,000 distinct CDR3 sequences, 24% of them seen just once. There are 16 residues in the CDR3. The germline gives CDR1 SGDLS, CDR2 YYNGEE. The source material was CD8+ T cells from PBMCs. The gene calls are TRBV9 and TRBJ2-3, with 7 bases aligning to TRBD1. The TCR was taken from a human donor in good health (CMV status not recorded). Some clones in this sample may be carry-over from other donors' samples. CDR3 bases: TGTGCCAGCAGCGTAGAAACAGGTCCGTGGACAGGTACGCAGTATTTT. Translated: CASSVETGPWTGTQYF.